This is a list of T cell receptor beta chains from one sample in a study of cytomegalovirus exposure and HLA in healthy donors. TCRdb keeps only in-frame clones here, not all; method: immunoSEQ multiplex PCR. The data show around 150,000 clones, around two thirds seen once. Source material: PBMCs. These receptors were taken from a woman aged 40 to 50 in good health and CMV-seronegative. CDR3s include the opening cysteine and the closing phenylalanine or tryptophan.

V	J	CDR3
TRBV9	TRBJ2-1	CASSEGTGEGEQFF
TRBV29-1	TRBJ2-2	CSGGGQGAVGELFF
TRBV19	TRBJ2-5	CASSPQGKTQYF
TRBV6-6	TRBJ2-7	CASIFGPDTAYEQYF
TRBV7-3	TRBJ2-3	CASSLRGLAGGPRPDTQYF
TRBV4-3	TRBJ1-2	CASSQDPRRGPGERDYGYTF
TRBV7-3	TRBJ2-3	CASSFGGASDTQYF
TRBV5-1	TRBJ2-2	CASGQGNTGELFF
TRBV4-3	TRBJ2-3	CASSQDVQGRYYDTQYF
TRBV4-3	TRBJ2-5	CASSEGGGTQYF
TRBV5-6	TRBJ1-3	CASSLAPGISGNTIYF
TRBV5-1	TRBJ1-5	CASSLVGLVDQPQHF
TRBV6-1	TRBJ2-7	CASSGGGAGEQYF
TRBV28	TRBJ1-4	CASSPADRLNGIDEKLFF
TRBV7-9	TRBJ2-1	CASSLASGADNEQFF
TRBV19	TRBJ1-5	CASSWAGGGTGTNQPQHF
TRBV11-2	TRBJ2-7	CASSLETLYEQYF
TRBV28	TRBJ2-2	CASSLAGATNTGELFF
TRBV5-6	TRBJ1-2	CASSLGHGYTF
TRBV30	TRBJ1-3	CAWQAGWNTIYF
TRBV6-1	TRBJ1-1	CASSPGRVMNTEAFF
TRBV5-5	TRBJ2-3	CASSVPPWGGGADTQYF
TRBV11-2	TRBJ2-7	CASSLALTGGEHEQYF
TRBV28	TRBJ1-1	CASRRTGPNTEAFF
TRBV28	TRBJ1-6	CASSLLTGGSKNSPLHF
TRBV15	TRBJ2-1	CATSRVLSGGEQFF
TRBV29-1	TRBJ1-5	CSYSPGKDQPQHF
TRBV28	TRBJ1-1	CASSLTQLGLLNTEAFF
TRBV7-9	TRBJ2-7	CASSLTSGEGSYEQYF
TRBV19	TRBJ1-4	CASIPRATTNEKLFF
TRBV28	TRBJ1-1	CASSLSHGGLGEAFF
TRBV18	TRBJ2-7	CASSPPRVMKEYEQYF
TRBV27	TRBJ2-7	CASSFVGQGEEQYF
TRBV6-1	TRBJ1-5	CASSGRNQPQHF
TRBV5-1	TRBJ2-1	CASSHPLRQLNEQFF
TRBV7-9	TRBJ2-1	CASSTGTSGGKNEQFF
TRBV4-1	TRBJ2-3	CASSLDETGGLTDTQYF
TRBV6-6	TRBJ2-2	CASILAGGRVGELFF
TRBV29-1	TRBJ1-1	CSVLTGTGGFTEAFF
TRBV29-1	TRBJ1-1	CSVLQGGNTEAFF
TRBV7-2	TRBJ2-5	CASSLSGLGIETQYF
TRBV15	TRBJ2-5	CATSKLDRGGQYF
TRBV9	TRBJ1-3	CASSRTQGDKERGNTIYF
TRBV7-9	TRBJ1-5	CASSAGGTVLGPQHF
TRBV9	TRBJ1-4	CASSVGQGHNEKLFF
TRBV9	TRBJ1-5	CASSVAPGNQPQHF
TRBV7-3	TRBJ1-5	CASSLGSRQPQHF
TRBV7-3	TRBJ2-3	CASSLTPGTSTDTQYF
TRBV4-1	TRBJ1-2	CASSQDRTYNGYTF
TRBV19	TRBJ1-1	CASTRENTEAFF
TRBV7-9	TRBJ1-1	CASTVYGGGLGPNTEAFF
TRBV9	TRBJ2-3	CASSSRAGASTDTQYF
TRBV5-4	TRBJ2-3	CASSGASTDTQYF
TRBV27	TRBJ2-7	CASSLEPRYEQYF
TRBV11-2	TRBJ1-2	CASSPQGAGGYTF